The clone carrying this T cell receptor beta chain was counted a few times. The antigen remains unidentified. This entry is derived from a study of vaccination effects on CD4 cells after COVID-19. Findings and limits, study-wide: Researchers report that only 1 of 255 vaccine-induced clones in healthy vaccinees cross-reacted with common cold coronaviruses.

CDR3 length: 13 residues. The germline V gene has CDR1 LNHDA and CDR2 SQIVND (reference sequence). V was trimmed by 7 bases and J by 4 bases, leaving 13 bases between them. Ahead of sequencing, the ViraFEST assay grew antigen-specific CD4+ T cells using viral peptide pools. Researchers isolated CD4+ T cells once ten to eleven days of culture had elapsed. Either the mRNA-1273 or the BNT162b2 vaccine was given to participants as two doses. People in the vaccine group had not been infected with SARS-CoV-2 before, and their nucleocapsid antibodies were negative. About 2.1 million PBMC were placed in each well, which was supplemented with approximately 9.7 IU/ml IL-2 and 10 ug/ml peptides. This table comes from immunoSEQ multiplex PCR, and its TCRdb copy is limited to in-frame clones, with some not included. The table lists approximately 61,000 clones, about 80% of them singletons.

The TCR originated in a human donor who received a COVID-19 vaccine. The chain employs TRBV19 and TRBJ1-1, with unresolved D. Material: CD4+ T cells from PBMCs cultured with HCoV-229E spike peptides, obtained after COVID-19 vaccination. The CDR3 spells CASKISSATEAFF. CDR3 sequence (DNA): TGTGCCAGTAAAATTTCAAGTGCCACTGAAGCTTTCTTT.